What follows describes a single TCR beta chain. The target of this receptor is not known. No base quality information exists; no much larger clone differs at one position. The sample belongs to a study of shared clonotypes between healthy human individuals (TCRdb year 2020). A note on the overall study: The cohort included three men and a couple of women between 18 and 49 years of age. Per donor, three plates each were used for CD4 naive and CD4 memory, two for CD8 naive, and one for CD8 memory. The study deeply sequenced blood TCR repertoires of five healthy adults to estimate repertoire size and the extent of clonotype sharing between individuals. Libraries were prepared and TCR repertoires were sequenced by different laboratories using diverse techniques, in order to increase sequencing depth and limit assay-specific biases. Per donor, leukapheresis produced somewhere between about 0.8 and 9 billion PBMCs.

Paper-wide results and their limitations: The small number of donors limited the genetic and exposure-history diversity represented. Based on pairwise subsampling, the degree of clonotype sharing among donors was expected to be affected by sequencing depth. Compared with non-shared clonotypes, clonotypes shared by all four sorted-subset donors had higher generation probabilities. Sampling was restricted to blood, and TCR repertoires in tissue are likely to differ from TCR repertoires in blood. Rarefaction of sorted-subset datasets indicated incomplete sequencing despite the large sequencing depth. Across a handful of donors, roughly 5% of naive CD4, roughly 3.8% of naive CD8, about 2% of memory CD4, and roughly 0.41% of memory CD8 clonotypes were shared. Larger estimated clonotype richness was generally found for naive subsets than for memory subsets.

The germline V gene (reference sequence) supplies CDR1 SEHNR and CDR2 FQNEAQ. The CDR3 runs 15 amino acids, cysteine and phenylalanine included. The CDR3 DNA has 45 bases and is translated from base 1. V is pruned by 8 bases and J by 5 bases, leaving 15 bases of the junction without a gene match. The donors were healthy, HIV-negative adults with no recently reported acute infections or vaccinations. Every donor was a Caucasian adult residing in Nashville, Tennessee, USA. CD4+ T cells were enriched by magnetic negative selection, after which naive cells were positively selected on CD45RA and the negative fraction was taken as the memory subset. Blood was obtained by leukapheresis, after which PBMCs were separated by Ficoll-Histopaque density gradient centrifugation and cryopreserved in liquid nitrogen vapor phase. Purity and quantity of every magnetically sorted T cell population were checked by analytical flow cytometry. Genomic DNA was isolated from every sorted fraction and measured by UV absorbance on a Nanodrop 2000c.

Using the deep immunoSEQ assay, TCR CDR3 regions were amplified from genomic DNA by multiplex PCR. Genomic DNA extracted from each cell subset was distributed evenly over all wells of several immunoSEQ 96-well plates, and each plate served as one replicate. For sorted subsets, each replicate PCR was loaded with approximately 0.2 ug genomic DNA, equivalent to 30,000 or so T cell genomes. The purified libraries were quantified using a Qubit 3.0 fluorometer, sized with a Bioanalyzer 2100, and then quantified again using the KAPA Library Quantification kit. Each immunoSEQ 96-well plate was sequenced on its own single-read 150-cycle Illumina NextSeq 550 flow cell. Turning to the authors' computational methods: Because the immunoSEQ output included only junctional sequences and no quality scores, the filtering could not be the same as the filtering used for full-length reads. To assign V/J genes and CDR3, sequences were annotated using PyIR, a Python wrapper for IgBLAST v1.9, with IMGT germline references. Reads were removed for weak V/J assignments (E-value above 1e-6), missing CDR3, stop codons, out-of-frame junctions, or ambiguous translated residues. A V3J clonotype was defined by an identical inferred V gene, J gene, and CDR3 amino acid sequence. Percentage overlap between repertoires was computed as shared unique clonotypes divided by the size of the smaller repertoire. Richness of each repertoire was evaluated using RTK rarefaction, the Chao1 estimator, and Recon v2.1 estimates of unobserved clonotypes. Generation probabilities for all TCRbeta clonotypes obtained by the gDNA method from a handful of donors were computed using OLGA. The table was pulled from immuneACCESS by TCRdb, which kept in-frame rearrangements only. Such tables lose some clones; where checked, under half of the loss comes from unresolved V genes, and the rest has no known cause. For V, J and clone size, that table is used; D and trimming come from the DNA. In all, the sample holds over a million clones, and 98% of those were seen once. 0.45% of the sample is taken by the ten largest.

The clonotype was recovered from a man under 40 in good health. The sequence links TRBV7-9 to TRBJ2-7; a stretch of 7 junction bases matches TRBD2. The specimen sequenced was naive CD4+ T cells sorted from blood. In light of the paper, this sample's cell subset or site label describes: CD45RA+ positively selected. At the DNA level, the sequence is TGTGCCAGCTCCCGGGCGGGGGAGGGCCAGGACGAGCAGTACTTC. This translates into CASSRAGEGQDEQYF.